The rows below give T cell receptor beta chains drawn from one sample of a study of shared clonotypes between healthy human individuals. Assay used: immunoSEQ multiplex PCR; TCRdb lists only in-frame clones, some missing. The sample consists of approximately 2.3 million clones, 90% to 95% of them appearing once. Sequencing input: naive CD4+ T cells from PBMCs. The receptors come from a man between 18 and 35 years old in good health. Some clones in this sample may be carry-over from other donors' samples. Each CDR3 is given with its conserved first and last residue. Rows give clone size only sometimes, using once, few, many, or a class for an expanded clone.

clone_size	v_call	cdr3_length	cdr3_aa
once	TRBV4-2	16	CASSLTSGEANYGYTF
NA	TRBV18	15	CASSPPQRGTDTQYF
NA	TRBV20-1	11	CSETAQETQYF
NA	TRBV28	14	CASLGPPPYNEQFF
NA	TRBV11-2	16	CASTLLGGTASYEQYF
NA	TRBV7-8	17	CASSPSPWDRFGGELFF
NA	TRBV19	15	CASNALGATNEKLFF
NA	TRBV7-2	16	CASSLSGGGTNEKLFF
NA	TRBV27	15	CASRPPEQSTDTQYF
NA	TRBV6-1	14	CASSVSTAQETQYF
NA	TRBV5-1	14	CASSLSSPNTEAFF
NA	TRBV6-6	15	CASSYSTTGARGEYF
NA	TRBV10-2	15	CASSELRRSYNEQFF
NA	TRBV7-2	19	CASTPRGPRGVSGANVLTF
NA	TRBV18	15	CASSPTSDSYNEQFF
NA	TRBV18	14	CASSPTLYRQTQYF
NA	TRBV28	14	CASRGTVAKNIQYF
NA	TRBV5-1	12	CASSSNRETQYF
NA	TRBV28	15	CASSLVGQAAYEQYF
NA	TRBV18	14	CASSPRGWREKLFF
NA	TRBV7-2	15	CASSQGPTETTEAFF
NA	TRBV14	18	CASSRPFRSDRQRHGYTF
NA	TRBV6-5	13	CASRKDPNYGYTF
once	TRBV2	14	CASSTQGSDQPQHF
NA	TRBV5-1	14	CASSLGMIQETQYF
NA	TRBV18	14	CASSPQGARYGYTF
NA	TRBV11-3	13	CASSLTGTDTQYF
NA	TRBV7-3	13	CASSLNRVDRVFF
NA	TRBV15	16	CATSRDRGRGPGEQYF
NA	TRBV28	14	CASRTYRDSYEQYF
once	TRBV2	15	CASILRGAAQETQYF
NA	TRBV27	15	CASSDRRDRRYGYTF
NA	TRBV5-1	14	CASSLTSGGVDQYF
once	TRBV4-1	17	CASSQGFGTGVFYEQFF
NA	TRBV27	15	CASSLGGAGFYEQYF
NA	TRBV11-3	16	CASSLGGPSSTDTQYF
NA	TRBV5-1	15	CASSLTDRGQETQYF
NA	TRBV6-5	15	CASSYYRAGANVLTF
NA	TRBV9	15	CASSVDGDSGNTIYF
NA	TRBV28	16	CASSFWGQGSSYGYTF
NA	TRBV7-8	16	CASSLEGGVIPLEQYF
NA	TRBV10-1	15	CASSERGGGYNEQFF
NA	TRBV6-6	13	CASSSPPVDTQYF
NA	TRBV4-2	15	CASSQLGQGQYGYTF
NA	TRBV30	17	CAWSVQDVAGVGYEQFF
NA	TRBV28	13	CASSRGNTGELFF
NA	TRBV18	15	CASSPPVQRPYEQYF
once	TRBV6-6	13	CASAWGQAYEQYF
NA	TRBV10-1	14	CASSNGGTFNEQFF
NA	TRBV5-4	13	CASSSDGGLTQYF